The clone carrying this T cell receptor (beta chain) has only a few counts. The CDR3 is 10 amino acids. The germline V gene has CDR1 DFQATT and CDR2 SNEGSKA (reference sequence). With 4 bases removed from V and 5 bases from J, the gap between germline ends came to 5 bases. This sample is drawn from a study of early T cells in non-severe SARS-CoV-2 infection. Across the whole study: Sequencing was performed on bulk RNA from unsorted whole blood, leaving chains unpaired.

Individual cDNA molecules were tagged with unique molecular identifiers. TCRdb reprocessed the 5' RACE reads via MiXCR and lists one record per CDR3 protein. The table includes fewer than 110,000 distinct CDR3 sequences, around 10% detected once. The source of this sequence is an adult who was a healthcare worker with PCR-confirmed SARS-CoV-2 infection or an uninfected control (not recorded which). Sequences were obtained from whole blood. V gene TRBV20-1 combines with J gene TRBJ2-5; D not resolved. The CDR3 spells CSAKSETQYF. The CDR3 coding sequence is TGCAGTGCTAAATCGGAGACCCAGTACTTC.